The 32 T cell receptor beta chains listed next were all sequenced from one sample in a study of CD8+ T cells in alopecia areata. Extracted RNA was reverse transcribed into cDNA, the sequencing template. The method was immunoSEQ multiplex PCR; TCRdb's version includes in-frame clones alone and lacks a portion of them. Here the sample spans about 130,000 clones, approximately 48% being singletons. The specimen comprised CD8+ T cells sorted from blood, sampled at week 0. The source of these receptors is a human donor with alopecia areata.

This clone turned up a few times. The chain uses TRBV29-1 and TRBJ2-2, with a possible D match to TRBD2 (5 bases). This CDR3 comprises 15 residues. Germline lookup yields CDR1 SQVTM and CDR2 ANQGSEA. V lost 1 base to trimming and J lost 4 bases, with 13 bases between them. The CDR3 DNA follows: TGCAGCGTTGAAGGGCAAGAGGGTAGCACCGGGGAGCTGTTTTTT. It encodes CSVEGQEGSTGELFF.

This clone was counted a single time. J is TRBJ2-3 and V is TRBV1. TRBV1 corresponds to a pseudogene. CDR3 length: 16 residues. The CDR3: CTSSPIVFGATDTQYF. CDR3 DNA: TGCACCAGCAGCCCGATAGTATTCGGGGCCACAGATACGCAGTATTTT.

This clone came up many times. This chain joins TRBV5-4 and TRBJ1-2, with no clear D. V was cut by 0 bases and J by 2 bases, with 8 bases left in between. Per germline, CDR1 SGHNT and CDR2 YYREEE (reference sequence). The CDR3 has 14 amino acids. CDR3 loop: CASSLVGLNYGYTF. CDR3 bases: TGTGCCAGCAGCTTGGTCGGACTGAACTATGGCTACACCTTC.

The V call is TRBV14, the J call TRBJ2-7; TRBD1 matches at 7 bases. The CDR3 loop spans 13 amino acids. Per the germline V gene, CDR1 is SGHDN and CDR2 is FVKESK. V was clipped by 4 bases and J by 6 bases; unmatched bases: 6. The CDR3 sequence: CASSRDSVFEQYF. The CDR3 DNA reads TGTGCCAGCAGCCGGGACAGCGTCTTCGAGCAGTACTTC.

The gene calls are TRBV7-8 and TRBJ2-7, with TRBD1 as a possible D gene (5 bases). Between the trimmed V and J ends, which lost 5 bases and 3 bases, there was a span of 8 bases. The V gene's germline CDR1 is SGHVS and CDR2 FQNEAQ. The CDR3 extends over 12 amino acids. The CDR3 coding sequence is TGTGCCAGCAGCCCGGACATCTACGAGCAGTACTTC. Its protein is CASSPDIYEQYF.

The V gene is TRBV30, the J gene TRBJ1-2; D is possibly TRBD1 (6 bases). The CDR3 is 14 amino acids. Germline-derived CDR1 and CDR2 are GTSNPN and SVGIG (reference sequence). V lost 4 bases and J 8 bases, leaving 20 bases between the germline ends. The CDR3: CAWIHWAGGVGYTF. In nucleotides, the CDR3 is TGTGCCTGGATCCACTGGGCGGGGGGCGTCGGCTACACCTTC.

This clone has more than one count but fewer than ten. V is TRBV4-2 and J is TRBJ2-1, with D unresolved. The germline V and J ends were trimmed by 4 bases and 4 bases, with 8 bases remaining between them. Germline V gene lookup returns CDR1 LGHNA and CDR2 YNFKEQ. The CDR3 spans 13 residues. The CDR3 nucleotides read TGTGCCAGCAGCCTCACGGTTTACAATGAGCAGTTCTTC. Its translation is CASSLTVYNEQFF.

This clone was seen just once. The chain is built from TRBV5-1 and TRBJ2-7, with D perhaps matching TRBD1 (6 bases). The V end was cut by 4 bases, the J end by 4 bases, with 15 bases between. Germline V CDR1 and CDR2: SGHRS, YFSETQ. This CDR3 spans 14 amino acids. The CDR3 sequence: CASSLRDKNYEQYF. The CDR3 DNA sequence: TGCGCCAGCAGCCTCCGGGACAAGAATTACGAGCAGTACTTC.

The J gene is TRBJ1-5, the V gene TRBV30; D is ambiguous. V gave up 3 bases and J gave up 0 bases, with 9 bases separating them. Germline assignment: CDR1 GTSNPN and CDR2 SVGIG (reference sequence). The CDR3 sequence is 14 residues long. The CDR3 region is CAWSETLSNQPQHF. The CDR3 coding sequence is TGTGCCTGGAGCGAGACACTTAGCAATCAGCCCCAGCATTTT.

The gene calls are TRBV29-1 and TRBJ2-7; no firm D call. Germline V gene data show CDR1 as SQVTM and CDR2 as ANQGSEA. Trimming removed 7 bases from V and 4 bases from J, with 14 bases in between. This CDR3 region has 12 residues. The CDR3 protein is CSARSSRYEQYF. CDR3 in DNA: TGCAGCGCCCGGTCGTCCCGGTACGAGCAGTACTTC.

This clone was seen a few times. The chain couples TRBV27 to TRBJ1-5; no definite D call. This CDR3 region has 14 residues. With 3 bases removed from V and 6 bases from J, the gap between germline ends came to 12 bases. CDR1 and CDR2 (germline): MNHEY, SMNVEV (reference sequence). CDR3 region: CASSLDGESQPQHF. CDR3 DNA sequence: TGTGCCAGCAGTTTGGACGGGGAGAGTCAGCCCCAGCATTTT.

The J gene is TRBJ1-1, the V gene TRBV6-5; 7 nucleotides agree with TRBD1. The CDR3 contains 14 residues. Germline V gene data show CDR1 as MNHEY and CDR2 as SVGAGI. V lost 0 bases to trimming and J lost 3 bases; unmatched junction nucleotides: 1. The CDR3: CASSYSTGHTEAFF. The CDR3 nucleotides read TGTGCCAGCAGTTACTCGACAGGGCACACTGAAGCTTTCTTT.

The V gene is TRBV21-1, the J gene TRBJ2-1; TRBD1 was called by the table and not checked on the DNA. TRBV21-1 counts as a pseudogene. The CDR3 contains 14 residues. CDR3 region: CASSKKGGHSEQFF. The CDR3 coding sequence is TGTGCCAGCAGCAAAAAGGGCGGACATAGTGAGCAGTTCTTC.

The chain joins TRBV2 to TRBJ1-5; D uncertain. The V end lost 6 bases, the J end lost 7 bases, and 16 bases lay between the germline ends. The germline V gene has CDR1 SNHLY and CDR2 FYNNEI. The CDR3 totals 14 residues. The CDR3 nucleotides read TGTGCCAGCAGAGATGGCGGGGTACCCCAGCCCCAGCATTTT. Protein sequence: CASRDGGVPQPQHF.

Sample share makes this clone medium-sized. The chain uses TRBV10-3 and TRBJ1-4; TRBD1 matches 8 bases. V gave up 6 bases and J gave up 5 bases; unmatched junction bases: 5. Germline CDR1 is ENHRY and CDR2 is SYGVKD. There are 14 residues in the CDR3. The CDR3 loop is CAISTDRGNEKLFF. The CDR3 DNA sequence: TGTGCCATCAGCACCGACAGGGGAAATGAAAAACTGTTTTTT.

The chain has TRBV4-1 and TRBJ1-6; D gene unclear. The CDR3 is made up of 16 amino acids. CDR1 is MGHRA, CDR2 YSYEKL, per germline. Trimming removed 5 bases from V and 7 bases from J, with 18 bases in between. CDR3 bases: TGCGCCAGCAGCTTTCGACGGACCGGAGGGAATTCACCCCTCCACTTT. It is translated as CASSFRRTGGNSPLHF.

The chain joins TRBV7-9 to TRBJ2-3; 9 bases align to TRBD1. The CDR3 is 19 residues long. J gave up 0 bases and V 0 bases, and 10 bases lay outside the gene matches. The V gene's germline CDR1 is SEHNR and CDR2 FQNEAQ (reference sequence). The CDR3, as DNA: TGTGCCAGCAGCTTAGCGGCCGAGACGGGGACAGGGAGCACAGATACGCAGTATTTT. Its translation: CASSLAAETGTGSTDTQYF.

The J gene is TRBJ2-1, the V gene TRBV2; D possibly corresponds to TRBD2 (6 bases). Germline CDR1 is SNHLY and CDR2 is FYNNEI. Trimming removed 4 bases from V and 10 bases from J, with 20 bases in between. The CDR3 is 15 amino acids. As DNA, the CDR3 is TGTGCCAGCAGTGTGAACAAGGATGGGGCGGGGGAGCAGTTCTTC. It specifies CASSVNKDGAGEQFF.

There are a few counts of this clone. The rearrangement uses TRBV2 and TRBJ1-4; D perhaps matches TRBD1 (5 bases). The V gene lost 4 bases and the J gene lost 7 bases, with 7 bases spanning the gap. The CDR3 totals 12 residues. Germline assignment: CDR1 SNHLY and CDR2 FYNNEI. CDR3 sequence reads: CASSGGPEKLFF. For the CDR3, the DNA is TGTGCCAGCAGTGGGGGACCTGAAAAACTGTTTTTT.

CDR3 nucleotides: TGTGCCAGCAGGACAGGGGGCGAGGGCAATGAGCAGTTCTTC. Its translation is CASRTGGEGNEQFF. The chain is built from TRBV6-1 and TRBJ2-1; 10 nucleotides align to TRBD1. The CDR3 spans 14 residues. V shed 6 bases and J 6 bases; nucleotides not matched to a gene: 5. Looked up from germline, CDR1 is MNHNS and CDR2 is SASEGT.

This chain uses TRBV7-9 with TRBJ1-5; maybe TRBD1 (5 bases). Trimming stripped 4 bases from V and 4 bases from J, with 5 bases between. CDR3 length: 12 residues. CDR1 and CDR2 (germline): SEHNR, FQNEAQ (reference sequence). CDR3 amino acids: CASSWGNQPQHF. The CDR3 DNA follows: TGTGCCAGCAGCTGGGGGAATCAGCCCCAGCATTTT.

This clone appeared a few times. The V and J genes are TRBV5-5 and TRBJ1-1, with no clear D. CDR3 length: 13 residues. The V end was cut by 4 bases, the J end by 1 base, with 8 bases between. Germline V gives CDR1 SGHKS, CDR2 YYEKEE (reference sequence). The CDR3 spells CASSLGSNTEAFF. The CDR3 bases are TGTGCCAGCAGCCTCGGGTCGAACACTGAAGCTTTCTTT.

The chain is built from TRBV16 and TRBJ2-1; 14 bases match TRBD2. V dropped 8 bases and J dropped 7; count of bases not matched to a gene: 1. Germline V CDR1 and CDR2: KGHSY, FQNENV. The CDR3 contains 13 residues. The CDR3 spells CASGTSGGNEQFF. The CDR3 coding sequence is TGTGCCAGCGGGACTAGCGGGGGTAATGAGCAGTTCTTC.

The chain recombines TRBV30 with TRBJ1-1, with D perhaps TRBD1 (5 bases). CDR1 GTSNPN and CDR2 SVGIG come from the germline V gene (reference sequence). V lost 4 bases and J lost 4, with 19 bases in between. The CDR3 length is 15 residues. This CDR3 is CAWTPARRGITEAFF. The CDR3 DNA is TGTGCCTGGACTCCTGCCCGAAGGGGAATCACTGAAGCTTTCTTT.

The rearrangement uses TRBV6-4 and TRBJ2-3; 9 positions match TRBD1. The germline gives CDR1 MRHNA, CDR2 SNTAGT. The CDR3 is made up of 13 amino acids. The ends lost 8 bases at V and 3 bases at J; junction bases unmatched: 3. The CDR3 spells CASRTGETDTQYF. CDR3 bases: TGTGCCAGCCGGACAGGGGAAACAGATACGCAGTATTTT.

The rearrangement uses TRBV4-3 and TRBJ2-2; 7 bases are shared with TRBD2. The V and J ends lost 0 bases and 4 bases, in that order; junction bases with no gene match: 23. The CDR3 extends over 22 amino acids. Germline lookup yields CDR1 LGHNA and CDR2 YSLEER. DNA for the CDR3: TGCGCCAGCAGCCAAGATGGGGTCGGCGGAGCGGGGAGCCCCACAGGCACCGGGGAGCTGTTTTTT. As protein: CASSQDGVGGAGSPTGTGELFF.

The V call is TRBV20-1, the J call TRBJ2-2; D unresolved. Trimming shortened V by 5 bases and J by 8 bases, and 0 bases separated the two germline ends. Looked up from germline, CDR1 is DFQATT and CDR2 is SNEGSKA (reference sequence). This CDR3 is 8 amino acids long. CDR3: CSAGELFF. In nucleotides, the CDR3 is TGCAGTGCTGGGGAGCTGTTTTTT.

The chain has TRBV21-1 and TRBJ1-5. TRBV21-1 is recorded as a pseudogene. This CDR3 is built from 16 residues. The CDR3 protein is CASTQNVPRGHQPQHF. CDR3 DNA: TGTGCCAGCACCCAAAACGTCCCCCGAGGCCATCAGCCCCAGCATTTT.

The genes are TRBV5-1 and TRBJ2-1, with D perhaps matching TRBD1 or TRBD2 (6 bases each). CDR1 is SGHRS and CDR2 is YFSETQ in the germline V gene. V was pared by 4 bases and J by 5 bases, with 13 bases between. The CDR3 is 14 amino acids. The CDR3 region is CASSAEGGHNEQFF. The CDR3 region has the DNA TGCGCCAGCAGCGCCGAGGGGGGCCACAATGAGCAGTTCTTC.

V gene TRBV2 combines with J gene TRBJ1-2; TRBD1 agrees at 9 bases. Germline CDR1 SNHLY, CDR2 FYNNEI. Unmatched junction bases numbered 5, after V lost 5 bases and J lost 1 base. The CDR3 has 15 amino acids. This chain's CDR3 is CASSSRDRVNYGYTF. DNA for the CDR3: TGTGCCAGCAGTAGCCGGGACAGGGTTAACTATGGCTACACCTTC.

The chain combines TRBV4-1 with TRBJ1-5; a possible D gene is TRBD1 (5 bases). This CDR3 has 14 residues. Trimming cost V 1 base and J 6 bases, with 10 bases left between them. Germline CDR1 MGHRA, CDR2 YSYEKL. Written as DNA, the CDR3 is TGCGCCAGCAGCCAAGGGGGCCAACGTCAGCCCCAGCATTTT. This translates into CASSQGGQRQPQHF.

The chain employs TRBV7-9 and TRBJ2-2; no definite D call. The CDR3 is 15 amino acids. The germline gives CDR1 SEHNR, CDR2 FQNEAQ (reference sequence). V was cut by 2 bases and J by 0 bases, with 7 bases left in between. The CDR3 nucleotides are TGTGCCAGCAGCTTATCCCTCTCGAACACCGGGGAGCTGTTTTTT. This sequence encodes CASSLSLSNTGELFF.